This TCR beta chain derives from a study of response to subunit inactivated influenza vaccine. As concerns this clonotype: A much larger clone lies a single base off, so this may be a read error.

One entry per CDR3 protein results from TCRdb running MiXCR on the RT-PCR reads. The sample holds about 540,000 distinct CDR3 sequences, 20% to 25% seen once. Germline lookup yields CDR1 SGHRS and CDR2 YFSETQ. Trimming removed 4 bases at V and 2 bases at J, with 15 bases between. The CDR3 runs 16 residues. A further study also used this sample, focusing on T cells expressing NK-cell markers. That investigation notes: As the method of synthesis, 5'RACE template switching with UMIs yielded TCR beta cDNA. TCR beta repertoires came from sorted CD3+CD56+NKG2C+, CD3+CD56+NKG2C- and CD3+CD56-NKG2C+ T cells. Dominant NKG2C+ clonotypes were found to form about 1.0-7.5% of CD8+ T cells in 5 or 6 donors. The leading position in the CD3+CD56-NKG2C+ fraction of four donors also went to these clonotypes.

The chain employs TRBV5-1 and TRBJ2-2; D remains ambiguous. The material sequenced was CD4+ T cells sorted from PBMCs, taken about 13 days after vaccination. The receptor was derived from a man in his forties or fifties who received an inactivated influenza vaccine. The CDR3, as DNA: TGCGCCAGCAGCCTGGGATTAGGGCCTAACACCGGGGAGCTGTTTTTT. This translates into CASSLGLGPNTGELFF.